Below, one T cell receptor (beta chain) is given with its context. What it binds is not known. V lost 2 bases and J 0 bases, leaving 14 bases between the germline ends. From germline, CDR1 is MNHEY and CDR2 SVGAGI. This CDR3 contains 16 residues. 60 Vbeta and 13 Jbeta primers were used in PCR. Assay used: immunoSEQ multiplex PCR; TCRdb lists only in-frame clones, some missing. The data hold approximately 150,000 clones, with approximately 80% observed a single time. The data belong to a study of cytomegalovirus exposure and HLA in healthy donors. Turning to the study itself: Of several hundred genotyped donors, roughly 81% clustered with self-reported Caucasian donors. Overall study findings and caveats: HLA alleles showed associations with fewer than 20,000 TCR beta sequences in a later analysis, at a 0.05 false discovery rate. Serostatus for CMV was the only available immune exposure information. Later examination showed HLA-associated TCR beta chains had greater clonal expansion than equally common others.

Specimen: PBMCs. This chain uses TRBV6-5 with TRBJ2-7, with unresolved D. The receptor was derived from a man aged 40-50 years in good health and CMV-seronegative. The chain's CDR3 is CASSYGQALSSYEQYF. The CDR3, as DNA: TGTGCCAGCAGTTACGGTCAGGCCCTTAGCTCCTACGAGCAGTACTTC.